This entry features one TCR beta chain sequence. Its specificity is not known. Germline-derived CDR1 and CDR2 are MDHEN and SYDVKM. The CDR3 is 16 amino acids. V dropped 5 bases and J dropped 3 bases, with 17 bases sitting between them. The data belong to a study of cytomegalovirus exposure and HLA in healthy donors. Study conclusions and caveats: DRB1 had the most TCR associations and HLA-C the fewest, a later analysis found, with rates varying by HLA locus.

A multiplex PCR was run with 60 Vbeta primers and 13 Jbeta primers. Libraries were prepared by immunoSEQ multiplex PCR; TCRdb keeps only in-frame clonotypes and omits some of them. The sample has about 200,000 clones; 70% to 85% are singletons. The sequence was collected from a man in his fifties or sixties in good health and CMV-seronegative. The specimen was PBMCs. The chain couples TRBV28 to TRBJ2-1, with D perhaps matching TRBD2 (6 bases). The CDR3 region has the DNA TGTGCCAGCAGTCCGTCCGGGACGGGAGACTACAATGAGCAGTTCTTC. It translates to CASSPSGTGDYNEQFF.